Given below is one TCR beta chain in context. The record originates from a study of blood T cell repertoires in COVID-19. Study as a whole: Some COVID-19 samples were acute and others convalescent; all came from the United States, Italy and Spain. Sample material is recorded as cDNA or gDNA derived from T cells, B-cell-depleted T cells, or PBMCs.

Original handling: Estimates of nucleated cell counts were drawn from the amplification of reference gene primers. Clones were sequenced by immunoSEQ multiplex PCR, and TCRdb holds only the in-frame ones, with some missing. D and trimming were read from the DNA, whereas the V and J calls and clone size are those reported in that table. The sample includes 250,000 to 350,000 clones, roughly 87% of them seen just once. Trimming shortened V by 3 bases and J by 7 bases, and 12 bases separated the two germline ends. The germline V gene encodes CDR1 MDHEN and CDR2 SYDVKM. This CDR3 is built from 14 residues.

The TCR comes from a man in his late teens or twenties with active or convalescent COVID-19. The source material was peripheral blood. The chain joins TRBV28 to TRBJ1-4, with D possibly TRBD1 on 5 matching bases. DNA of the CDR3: TGTGCCAGCAGTTTTTACGGCGGGGGTGAAAAACTGTTTTTT. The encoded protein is CASSFYGGGEKLFF. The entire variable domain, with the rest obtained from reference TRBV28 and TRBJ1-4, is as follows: DVKVTQSSRYLVKRTGEKVFLECVQDMDHENMFWYRQDPGLGLRLIYFSYDVKMKEKGDIPEGYSVSREKKERFSLILESASTNQTSMYLCASSFYGGGEKLFFGSGTQLSVL.